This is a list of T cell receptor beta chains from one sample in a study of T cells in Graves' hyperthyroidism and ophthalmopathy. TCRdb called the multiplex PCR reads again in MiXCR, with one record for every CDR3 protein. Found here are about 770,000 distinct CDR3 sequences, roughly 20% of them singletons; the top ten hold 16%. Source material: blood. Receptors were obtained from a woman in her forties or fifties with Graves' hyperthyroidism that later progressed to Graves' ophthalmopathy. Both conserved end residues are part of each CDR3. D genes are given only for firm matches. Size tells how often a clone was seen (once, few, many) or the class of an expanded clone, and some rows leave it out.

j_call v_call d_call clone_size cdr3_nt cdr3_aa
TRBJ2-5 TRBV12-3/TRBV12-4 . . TGTGCCAGCAGTTTAAAGTCAGTCTCCCAAGAGACCCAGTACTTC CASSLKSVSQETQYF
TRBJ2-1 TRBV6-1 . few TGTGCCAGCACCCGAGTGGGATTCAGCGAGTTCTTC CASTRVGFSEFF
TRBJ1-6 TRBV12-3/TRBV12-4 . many TGTGCCAGCAGTTTGAGGGGAGTCAAGAATAATTCACCCCTCCACTTT CASSLRGVKNNSPLHF
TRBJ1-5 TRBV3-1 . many TGTGCCAGCAGCCAAGACACAGGGCACAATCAGCCCCAGCATTTT CASSQDTGHNQPQHF
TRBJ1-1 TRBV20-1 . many TGCAGTGCTAGTAAGTTTGACACTGAAGCTTTCTTT CSASKFDTEAFF
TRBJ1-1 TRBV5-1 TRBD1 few TGCGCCAGCAGCTTGGTACAGGGGGGGTACACTGAAGCTTTCTTT CASSLVQGGYTEAFF
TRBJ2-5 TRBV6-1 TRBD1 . TGTGCCAGCAGACAGGGGGCGCGAGAGACCCAGTACTTC CASRQGARETQYF
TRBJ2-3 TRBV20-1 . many TGCAGTGCCGTACTCCGGAGGAGCGCGGCGCAGTATTTT CSAVLRRSAAQYF
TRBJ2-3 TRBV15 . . TGTGCCACCAGCAGAGAACTAGCTAGCGCAGATACGCAGTATTTT CATSRELASADTQYF
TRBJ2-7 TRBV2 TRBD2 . TGTGCCAGCACTAGAGCTAGCGGTCTAAGCTCCTACGAGCAGTACTTC CASTRASGLSSYEQYF
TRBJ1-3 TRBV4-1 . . TGCGCCAGCAGCCAAGATTCCGGCAGGGTGATCGGAAACACCATATATTTT CASSQDSGRVIGNTIYF
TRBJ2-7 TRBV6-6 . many TGTGCCAGCAGTTACTCAACAACCGGGACGGTTAGCTCCTACGAGCAGTACTTC CASSYSTTGTVSSYEQYF
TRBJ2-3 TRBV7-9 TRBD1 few TGTGCCAGCAGCCCGCCCGGGACAGGGGTTGGGAATACGCAGTATTTT CASSPPGTGVGNTQYF
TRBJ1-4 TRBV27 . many TGTGCCAGCAGTTCAGGGTACTTGGTTGGAAAACTGTTTTTT CASSSGYLVGKLFF
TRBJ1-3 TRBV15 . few TGTGCCACCAGCAGCGATCCCCTCTCTGGAAACACCATATATTTT CATSSDPLSGNTIYF
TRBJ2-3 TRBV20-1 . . TGCAGTGCCGGGGCGGGGATATCGGCCAGCACAGATACGCAGTATTTT CSAGAGISASTDTQYF
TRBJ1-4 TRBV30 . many TGTGCCTGGAGTGTACTTCTTGGGGGGGATGAAAAACTGTTTTTT CAWSVLLGGDEKLFF
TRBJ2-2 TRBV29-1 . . TGCAGCGTTAGTAGGGCGAACACCGGGGAGCTGTTTTTT CSVSRANTGELFF
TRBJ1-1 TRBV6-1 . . TGTGCCAGCATCCTATCGGACAGATTCTCCATGAACACTGAAGCTTTCTTT CASILSDRFSMNTEAFF
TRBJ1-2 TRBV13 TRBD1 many TGTGCCAGCAGCTTAGGAGGGGCCAAGGAAACAGGGGGCGCAGACTATGGCTACACCTTC CASSLGGAKETGGADYGYTF
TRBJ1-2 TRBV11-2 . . TGTGCCAGCAGCTTAGGAGGGGCGGCAGCTAACTATGACTACACCTTC CASSLGGAAANYDYTF
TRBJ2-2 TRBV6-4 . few TGTGCCAGCAGCGTGAATTGGGTCGGCACCGGGGAGCTGTTTTTT CASSVNWVGTGELFF
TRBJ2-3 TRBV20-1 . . TGCAGTGCGCCAGACCTAGCCTCCTTTAGCACAGATACGCAGTATTTT CSAPDLASFSTDTQYF
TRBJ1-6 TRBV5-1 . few TGCGCCAGCAGCCTGCGACGGGGCGATAATTCACCCCTCCACTTT CASSLRRGDNSPLHF
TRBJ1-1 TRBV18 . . TGTGCCAGCTCACCATTTGAGCGGTCCCAAGCTTTCTTT CASSPFERSQAFF
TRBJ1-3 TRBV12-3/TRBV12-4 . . TGTACCAGCAGTTTGGGGACATTCTCTGGAAACACCATATATTTT CTSSLGTFSGNTIYF
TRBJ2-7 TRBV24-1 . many TGTGCCACCAGTGACTCTTGGGACACGACCTACGAGCAGTACTTC CATSDSWDTTYEQYF
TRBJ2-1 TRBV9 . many TGTGCCAGCAGCGGCCAGGGGGGCTCCTACAATGAGCAGTTCTTC CASSGQGGSYNEQFF
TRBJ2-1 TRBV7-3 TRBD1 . TGTGCCAGCAGCCCGAGGACAGGGTCACCGCCTAACAATGAGCAGTTCTTC CASSPRTGSPPNNEQFF
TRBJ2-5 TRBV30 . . TGTGCCTGGAGTGTACTAGGGGCTCTGCAAGAGACCCAGTACTTC CAWSVLGALQETQYF
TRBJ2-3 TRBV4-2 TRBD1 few TGTGCCAGCAGCCTGCAGGGGGCGAGGGGCACAGATACGCAGTATTTT CASSLQGARGTDTQYF
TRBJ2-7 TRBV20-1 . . TGCAGTGCTAGAGACTCTTGGACTGACTACGAGCAGTACTTC CSARDSWTDYEQYF
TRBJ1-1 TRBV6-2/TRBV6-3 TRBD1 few TGTGCCAGCAGTTACTTGGAACCTGGGACAGCGAACACTGAAGCTTTCTTT CASSYLEPGTANTEAFF
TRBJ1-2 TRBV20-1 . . TGCAGTGCGGAACCGAGGTGGGACGGATCTAGCTACACCTTC CSAEPRWDGSSYTF
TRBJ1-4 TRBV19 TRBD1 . TGTGCCAGTAGTATAGTCCCAGGGGGCCGTGAAAAACTGTTTTTT CASSIVPGGREKLFF
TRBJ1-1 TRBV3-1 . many TGTGCCAGCAGCAACTCTAACACTGAAGCTTTCTTT CASSNSNTEAFF
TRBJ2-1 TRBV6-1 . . TGTGCCGTGGGGTGGGGCTCCTACAATGAGCAGTTCTTC CAVGWGSYNEQFF
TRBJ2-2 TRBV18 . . TGTGCCAGCTCACCACCCCGGGGCAACACCGGGGAGCTGTTTTTT CASSPPRGNTGELFF
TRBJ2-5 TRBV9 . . TGTGCCAGCAGCGTAGTGGCTAACCAAGAGACCCAGTACTTC CASSVVANQETQYF
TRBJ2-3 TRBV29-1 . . TGCAGCGTGGACGGGGGCGGAAACACAGATACGCAGTATTTT CSVDGGGNTDTQYF
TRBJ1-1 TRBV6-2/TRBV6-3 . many TGTGCCAGCAGTTACTCCCCCTCAAGCACTGAAGCTTTCTTT CASSYSPSSTEAFF
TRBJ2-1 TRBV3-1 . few TGTGCCAGCAGCCAAGAACCGTTCAGCTACAATGAGCAGTTCTTC CASSQEPFSYNEQFF
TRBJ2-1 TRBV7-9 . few TGTGCCAGCAGCAAACCGGGACTCCTAAATGAGCAGTTCTTC CASSKPGLLNEQFF
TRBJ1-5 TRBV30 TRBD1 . TGTGCCTGGAGTAGGGGGCAGGGGAGAGGACAGCCCCAGCATTTT CAWSRGQGRGQPQHF
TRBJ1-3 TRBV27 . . TGTGCCAGCAGTTCCCATGTGGGGCTGGCTGGAAACACCATATATTTT CASSSHVGLAGNTIYF
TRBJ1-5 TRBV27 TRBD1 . TGTGCCAGCATGGCCCGAGGACAGGGTACTCAGCCCCAGCATTTT CASMARGQGTQPQHF
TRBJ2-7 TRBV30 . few TGTGCCTGGACGGCAGGGGATTACTACGAGCAGTACTTC CAWTAGDYYEQYF